The T cell receptor beta chain described here comes from a study of blood T cell repertoires in COVID-19. At the level of the study: Whether acute or convalescent, the COVID-19 samples came from the United States, Italy and Spain.

The authors' processing: Amplifying reference gene primers gave estimates of nucleated cell counts. Sequencing used immunoSEQ multiplex PCR; TCRdb keeps in-frame clones, though not all of them. That table is the source of V, J and clone size, and D and trimming were worked out from the DNA. The data show tens of thousands of clones, 85% to 90% seen once. In germline, CDR1 is SGDLS, CDR2 YYNGEE. The CDR3 is 14 amino acids. V was clipped by 0 bases and J by 3 bases, with 7 bases between them. The receptor was derived from a man aged 65-85 years with active COVID-19. Sequenced material: peripheral blood. This chain joins TRBV9 and TRBJ2-1; a weak D match, TRBD1 (6 bases). The CDR3 region is CASSVGTVYNEQFF. The CDR3, as DNA: TGTGCCAGCAGCGTAGGGACAGTCTACAATGAGCAGTTCTTC.